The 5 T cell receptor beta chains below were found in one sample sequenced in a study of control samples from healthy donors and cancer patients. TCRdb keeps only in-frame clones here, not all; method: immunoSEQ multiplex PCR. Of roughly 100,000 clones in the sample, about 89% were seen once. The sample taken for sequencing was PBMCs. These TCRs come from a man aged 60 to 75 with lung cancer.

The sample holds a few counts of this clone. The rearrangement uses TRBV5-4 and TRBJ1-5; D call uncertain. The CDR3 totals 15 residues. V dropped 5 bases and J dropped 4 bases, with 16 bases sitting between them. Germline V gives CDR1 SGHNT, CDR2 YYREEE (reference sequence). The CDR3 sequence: CASSRGETPNQPQHF. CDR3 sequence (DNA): TGTGCCAGCAGTCGAGGCGAAACACCTAATCAGCCCCAGCATTTT.

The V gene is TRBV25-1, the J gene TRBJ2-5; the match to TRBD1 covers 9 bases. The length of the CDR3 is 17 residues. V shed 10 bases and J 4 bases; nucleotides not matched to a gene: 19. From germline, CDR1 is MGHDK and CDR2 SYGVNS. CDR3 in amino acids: CANQGQGMGGSIETQYF. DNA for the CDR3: TGTGCCAACCAGGGACAGGGAATGGGGGGAAGTATAGAGACCCAGTACTTC.

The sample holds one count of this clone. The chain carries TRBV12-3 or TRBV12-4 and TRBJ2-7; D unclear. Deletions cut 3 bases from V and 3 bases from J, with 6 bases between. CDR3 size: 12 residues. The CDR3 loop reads CASSLYVYEQYF. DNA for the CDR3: TGTGCCAGCAGTTTGTACGTCTACGAGCAGTACTTC.

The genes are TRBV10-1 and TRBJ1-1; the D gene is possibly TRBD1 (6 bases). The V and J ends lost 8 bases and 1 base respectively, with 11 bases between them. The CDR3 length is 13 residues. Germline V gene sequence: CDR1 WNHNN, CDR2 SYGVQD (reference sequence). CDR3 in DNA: TGCGCCAGCCGGGGGACACAGAACACTGAAGCTTTCTTT. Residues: CASRGTQNTEAFF.

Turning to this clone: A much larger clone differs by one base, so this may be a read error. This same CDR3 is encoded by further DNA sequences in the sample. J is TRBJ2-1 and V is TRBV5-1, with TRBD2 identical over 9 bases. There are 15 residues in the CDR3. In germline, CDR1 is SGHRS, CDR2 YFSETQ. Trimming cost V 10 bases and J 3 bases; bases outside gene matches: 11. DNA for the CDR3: TGCGCCCGCCGAGCCGGCGGGGGGGACTACAATGAGCAGTTCTTC. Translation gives CARRAGGGDYNEQFF.